This is a list of T cell receptor beta chains from one sample in a study of cytomegalovirus exposure and HLA in healthy donors. Sequencing was performed with immunoSEQ multiplex PCR; in TCRdb, only in-frame clones are kept and a portion is missing. In the table there are under 200,000 clones, roughly 77% of which are singletons. Source material: PBMCs. These receptors all stem from a man aged 50 to 60 in good health and CMV-seropositive. The CDR3 runs from the conserved cysteine through the conserved F or W. The order of the fields is clone size, V gene, D gene, J gene, CDR3 protein, CDR3 DNA. D genes are given only for firm matches. Clone size, where shown, is once, few, many, or a class for clones that have expanded.

clone size: .; V gene: TRBV7-9; D gene: .; J gene: TRBJ1-5; CDR3 protein: CASSLASTSGQPQHF; CDR3 DNA: TGTGCCAGCAGCTTAGCATCCACCTCCGGTCAGCCCCAGCATTTT
clone size: .; V gene: TRBV6-5; D gene: TRBD1; J gene: TRBJ2-4; CDR3 protein: CASRMTGGARIQYF; CDR3 DNA: TGTGCCAGCAGAATGACAGGGGGCGCGAGGATTCAGTACTTC
clone size: .; V gene: TRBV7-9; D gene: .; J gene: TRBJ1-1; CDR3 protein: CASNGGVVYTEAFF; CDR3 DNA: TGTGCCAGCAACGGGGGGGTTGTGTACACTGAAGCTTTCTTT
clone size: few; V gene: TRBV20-1; D gene: .; J gene: TRBJ2-5; CDR3 protein: CSASQETQYF; CDR3 DNA: TGCAGTGCCTCCCAAGAGACCCAGTACTTC
clone size: .; V gene: TRBV6-1; D gene: TRBD1; J gene: TRBJ2-7; CDR3 protein: CASSGGDRGYEQYF; CDR3 DNA: TGTGCCAGCAGTGGAGGGGACAGGGGTTACGAGCAGTACTTC
clone size: .; V gene: TRBV4-3; D gene: TRBD1; J gene: TRBJ1-6; CDR3 protein: CASSQGGGTVSSPLHF; CDR3 DNA: TGCGCCAGCAGCCAAGGAGGGGGGACAGTCAGTTCACCCCTCCACTTT
clone size: few; V gene: TRBV19; D gene: TRBD1; J gene: TRBJ1-5; CDR3 protein: CASSMWTGVKYSNQPQHF; CDR3 DNA: TGTGCCAGTAGTATGTGGACAGGGGTAAAGTATAGCAATCAGCCCCAGCATTTT
clone size: .; V gene: TRBV7-8; D gene: .; J gene: TRBJ1-3; CDR3 protein: CASSLPPWQGIGNTIYF; CDR3 DNA: TGTGCCAGCAGCTTACCCCCCTGGCAGGGTATCGGAAACACCATATATTTT
clone size: .; V gene: TRBV5-6; D gene: TRBD2; J gene: TRBJ2-2; CDR3 protein: CASNHGLAGGTGELFF; CDR3 DNA: TGTGCCAGCAACCACGGACTAGCGGGGGGTACCGGGGAGCTGTTTTTT
clone size: .; V gene: TRBV7-8; D gene: .; J gene: TRBJ1-3; CDR3 protein: CASSLARVSGNTIYF; CDR3 DNA: TGTGCCAGCAGCTTAGCCCGTGTCTCTGGAAACACCATATATTTT
clone size: .; V gene: TRBV6-5; D gene: TRBD1; J gene: TRBJ2-7; CDR3 protein: CASSIWTGSYEQYF; CDR3 DNA: TGTGCCAGCAGTATCTGGACAGGCTCCTACGAGCAGTACTTC
clone size: .; V gene: TRBV27; D gene: TRBD2; J gene: TRBJ2-7; CDR3 protein: CASSLTSGDTSYEQYF; CDR3 DNA: TGTGCCAGCAGTTTAACTAGCGGGGATACTTCCTACGAGCAGTACTTC
clone size: .; V gene: TRBV9; D gene: .; J gene: TRBJ2-5; CDR3 protein: CASSVAGTHQETQYF; CDR3 DNA: TGTGCCAGCAGCGTAGCTGGGACTCATCAAGAGACCCAGTACTTC
clone size: .; V gene: TRBV5-4; D gene: TRBD2; J gene: TRBJ2-7; CDR3 protein: CASSLAFSGGSSYEQYF; CDR3 DNA: TGTGCCAGCAGCTTGGCCTTTTCCGGGGGGAGTTCCTACGAGCAGTACTTC
clone size: .; V gene: TRBV6-5; D gene: .; J gene: TRBJ1-1; CDR3 protein: CASETAGRVNTEAFF; CDR3 DNA: TGTGCCAGCGAGACGGCGGGGAGGGTGAACACTGAAGCTTTCTTT
clone size: .; V gene: TRBV2; D gene: .; J gene: TRBJ1-2; CDR3 protein: CASRTAVGLPYGYTF; CDR3 DNA: TGTGCCAGCAGAACAGCCGTCGGCCTTCCCTATGGCTACACCTTC
clone size: .; V gene: TRBV7-2; D gene: .; J gene: TRBJ1-6; CDR3 protein: CASSLGQKNNTPLHF; CDR3 DNA: TGTGCCAGCAGCTTAGGACAGAAAAATAATACACCCCTCCACTTT
clone size: .; V gene: TRBV28; D gene: .; J gene: TRBJ1-2; CDR3 protein: CASSLFGPGESFYGYTF; CDR3 DNA: .
clone size: .; V gene: TRBV7-3; D gene: TRBD2; J gene: TRBJ2-1; CDR3 protein: CASSPGVAGGSEQFF; CDR3 DNA: TGTGCCAGCAGCCCCGGGGTAGCGGGGGGATCTGAGCAGTTCTTC
clone size: .; V gene: TRBV7-2; D gene: .; J gene: TRBJ1-6; CDR3 protein: CASSLGQKNNSPLHF; CDR3 DNA: TGTGCCAGCAGCTTAGGACAGAAAAATAATTCACCCCTCCACTTT
clone size: .; V gene: TRBV2; D gene: .; J gene: TRBJ1-3; CDR3 protein: CASSEALGQGNTIYF; CDR3 DNA: TGTGCCAGCAGTGAAGCGCTTGGGCAGGGAAACACCATATATTTT
clone size: few; V gene: TRBV2; D gene: .; J gene: TRBJ2-7; CDR3 protein: CASTPQASEQYF; CDR3 DNA: TGTGCCAGCACCCCCCAGGCAAGCGAGCAGTACTTC
clone size: .; V gene: TRBV6-6; D gene: .; J gene: TRBJ2-7; CDR3 protein: CASSYPLPGSYEQYF; CDR3 DNA: TGTGCCAGCAGTTACCCCCTGCCAGGATCCTACGAGCAGTACTTC
clone size: .; V gene: TRBV7-8; D gene: .; J gene: TRBJ1-1; CDR3 protein: CASSLGQEIGAFF; CDR3 DNA: TGTGCCAGCAGCTTAGGACAGGAAATCGGGGCTTTCTTT
clone size: few; V gene: TRBV5-1; D gene: TRBD1; J gene: TRBJ2-3; CDR3 protein: CASSLGGGGTDTQYF; CDR3 DNA: TGCGCCAGCAGCTTGGGAGGGGGCGGCACAGATACGCAGTATTTT
clone size: once; V gene: TRBV6-4; D gene: .; J gene: TRBJ2-1; CDR3 protein: CASSDRENEQFF; CDR3 DNA: TGTGCCAGCAGTGACAGGGAGAATGAGCAGTTCTTC
clone size: .; V gene: TRBV4-3; D gene: TRBD2; J gene: TRBJ2-1; CDR3 protein: CASSQVAGASSYNEQFF; CDR3 DNA: TGCGCCAGCAGCCAAGTAGCGGGGGCGAGCTCCTACAATGAGCAGTTCTTC
clone size: .; V gene: TRBV25-1; D gene: .; J gene: TRBJ1-1; CDR3 protein: CASSESRTGSRTEAFF; CDR3 DNA: TGTGCCAGCAGTGAATCTCGTACGGGTTCTCGCACTGAAGCTTTCTTT
clone size: .; V gene: TRBV18; D gene: TRBD2; J gene: TRBJ2-7; CDR3 protein: CASSKGGGAYEQYF; CDR3 DNA: TGTGCCAGCTCAAAGGGCGGGGGGGCCTACGAGCAGTACTTC
clone size: .; V gene: TRBV19; D gene: .; J gene: TRBJ1-2; CDR3 protein: CASSSLTGTRGYTF; CDR3 DNA: TGTGCCAGTAGTTCGCTAACCGGGACACGAGGCTACACCTTC
clone size: few; V gene: TRBV27; D gene: .; J gene: TRBJ2-4; CDR3 protein: CASSSSNAKNIQYF; CDR3 DNA: TGTGCCAGCAGTTCTAGCAACGCCAAAAACATTCAGTACTTC
clone size: .; V gene: TRBV7-2; D gene: .; J gene: TRBJ1-4; CDR3 protein: CASSITGWSNEKLFF; CDR3 DNA: TGTGCCAGCAGCATCACAGGGTGGTCTAATGAAAAACTGTTTTTT
clone size: .; V gene: TRBV5-6; D gene: .; J gene: TRBJ2-7; CDR3 protein: CASSMVQASYEQYF; CDR3 DNA: TGTGCCAGCAGCATGGTTCAGGCCTCCTACGAGCAGTACTTC
clone size: .; V gene: TRBV4-3; D gene: .; J gene: TRBJ1-1; CDR3 protein: CASNYLERNTEAFF; CDR3 DNA: TGCGCCAGCAACTATTTGGAAAGGAACACTGAAGCTTTCTTT
clone size: .; V gene: TRBV18; D gene: TRBD1; J gene: TRBJ1-5; CDR3 protein: CASSPFQGDQPQHF; CDR3 DNA: TGTGCCAGCTCACCGTTTCAGGGGGATCAGCCCCAGCATTTT
clone size: .; V gene: TRBV7-2; D gene: TRBD1; J gene: TRBJ1-2; CDR3 protein: CASSIDGTGGFANYGYTF; CDR3 DNA: TGTGCCAGCAGCATCGACGGGACAGGGGGCTTTGCTAACTATGGCTACACCTTC
clone size: .; V gene: TRBV19; D gene: TRBD1; J gene: TRBJ1-2; CDR3 protein: CASRDRGQGGYTF; CDR3 DNA: TGTGCCAGTAGAGACAGGGGTCAGGGTGGCTACACCTTC
clone size: once; V gene: TRBV7-6; D gene: .; J gene: TRBJ2-7; CDR3 protein: CASSSWRDGLSYEQYF; CDR3 DNA: TGTGCCAGCAGCTCCTGGAGGGACGGCCTCTCCTACGAGCAGTACTTC
clone size: .; V gene: TRBV4-1; D gene: TRBD1; J gene: TRBJ1-3; CDR3 protein: CASSLTGDTGNTIYF; CDR3 DNA: TGCGCCAGCAGCCTGACAGGGGATACTGGAAACACCATATATTTT
clone size: .; V gene: TRBV28; D gene: TRBD1; J gene: TRBJ1-2; CDR3 protein: CASSLTGTGLYGYTF; CDR3 DNA: TGTGCCAGCAGCCTGACCGGGACAGGGCTCTATGGCTACACCTTC
clone size: .; V gene: TRBV23-1; D gene: .; J gene: TRBJ1-4; CDR3 protein: CASSQFPARANEKLFF; CDR3 DNA: TGCGCCAGCAGTCAATTCCCAGCTCGGGCTAATGAAAAACTGTTTTTT
clone size: .; V gene: TRBV30; D gene: TRBD2; J gene: TRBJ2-3; CDR3 protein: CAWTTGTSGTDTQYF; CDR3 DNA: TGTGCCTGGACTACCGGGACTAGCGGCACAGATACGCAGTATTTT
clone size: .; V gene: TRBV5-1; D gene: TRBD1; J gene: TRBJ1-1; CDR3 protein: CASSSTGSLNTEAFF; CDR3 DNA: TGCGCCAGCAGCTCGACAGGGTCCCTGAACACTGAAGCTTTCTTT
clone size: few; V gene: TRBV5-1; D gene: TRBD2; J gene: TRBJ2-1; CDR3 protein: CASSLTSGDYNEQFF; CDR3 DNA: TGCGCCAGCAGCCTGACTAGCGGGGACTACAATGAGCAGTTCTTC
clone size: .; V gene: TRBV4-1; D gene: .; J gene: TRBJ1-2; CDR3 protein: CASSLSGEYLAYGYTF; CDR3 DNA: TGCGCCAGCAGCCTATCGGGAGAATATCTTGCCTATGGCTACACCTTC
clone size: .; V gene: TRBV7-2; D gene: .; J gene: TRBJ1-2; CDR3 protein: CASSHDSSPAGYGYTF; CDR3 DNA: TGTGCCAGCAGCCACGACAGTTCCCCTGCGGGGTATGGCTACACCTTC